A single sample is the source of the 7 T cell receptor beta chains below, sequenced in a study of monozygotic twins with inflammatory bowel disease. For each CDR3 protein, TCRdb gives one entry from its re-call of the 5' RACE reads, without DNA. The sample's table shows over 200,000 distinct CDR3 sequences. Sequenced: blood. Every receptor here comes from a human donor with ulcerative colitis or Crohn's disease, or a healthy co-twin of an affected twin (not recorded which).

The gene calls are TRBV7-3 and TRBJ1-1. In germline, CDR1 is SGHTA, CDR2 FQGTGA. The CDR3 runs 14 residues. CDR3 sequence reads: CASSPQSANTEAFF.

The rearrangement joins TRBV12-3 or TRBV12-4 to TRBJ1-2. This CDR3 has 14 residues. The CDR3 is CASTGALANYGYTF.

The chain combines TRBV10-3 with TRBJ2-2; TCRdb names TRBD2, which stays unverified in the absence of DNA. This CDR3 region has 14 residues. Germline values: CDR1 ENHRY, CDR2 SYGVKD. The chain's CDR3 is CAISPGLDTGELFF.

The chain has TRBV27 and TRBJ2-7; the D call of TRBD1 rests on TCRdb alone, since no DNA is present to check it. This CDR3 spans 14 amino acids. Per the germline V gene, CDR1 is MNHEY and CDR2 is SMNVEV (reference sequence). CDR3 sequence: CASSPQGAPVEQYF.

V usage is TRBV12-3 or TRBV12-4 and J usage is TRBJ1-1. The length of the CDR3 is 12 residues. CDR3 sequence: CASSLMNTEAFF.

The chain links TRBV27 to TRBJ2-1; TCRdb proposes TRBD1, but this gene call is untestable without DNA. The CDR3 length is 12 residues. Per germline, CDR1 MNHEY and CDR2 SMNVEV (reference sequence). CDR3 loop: CASSYLGTEEFF.

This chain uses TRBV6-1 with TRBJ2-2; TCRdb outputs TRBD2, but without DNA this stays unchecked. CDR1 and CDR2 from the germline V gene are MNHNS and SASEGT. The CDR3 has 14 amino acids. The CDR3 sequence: CASSESRAPGELFF.